The entry below gives a single TCR beta chain sequence along with its context. Antigen unknown. Per the germline V gene, CDR1 is ENHRY and CDR2 is SYGVKD. The CDR3 is made up of 17 amino acids. V gave up 4 bases and J gave up 1 base, with 19 bases separating them. This sample was taken from a study of CD8 T cells in ankylosing spondylitis. Study-wide results and limits: A TCR beta motif of eight or nine highly homologous variants seemed to mark ankylosing spondylitis blood. Disease-associated clonotypes exhibited CD8+ identity and were relatively infrequent in peripheral blood. The authors reported significant enrichment of disease-linked clones in matched ankylosing spondylitis synovial fluid. Prior literature has documented some motif variants in synovial fluid and blood from reactive arthritis.

It was by quantitative 5'-RACE with molecular barcodes that TCR beta libraries were made. From the 5' RACE reads, TCRdb called clonotypes with MiXCR, one entry per CDR3 protein. The table shows 700,000 to 1,000,000 distinct CDR3 sequences, with roughly 12% occurring only once. This receptor was identified in a male donor with ankylosing spondylitis. The source material was blood, either unsorted or a sorted T cell fraction (not recorded which). This chain links TRBV10-3 with TRBJ1-1; D ambiguous. CDR3 protein: CAISGPSGRGGNTEAFF. The CDR3 bases are TGTGCCATCAGTGGACCCTCAGGACGCGGCGGGAACACTGAAGCTTTCTTT.